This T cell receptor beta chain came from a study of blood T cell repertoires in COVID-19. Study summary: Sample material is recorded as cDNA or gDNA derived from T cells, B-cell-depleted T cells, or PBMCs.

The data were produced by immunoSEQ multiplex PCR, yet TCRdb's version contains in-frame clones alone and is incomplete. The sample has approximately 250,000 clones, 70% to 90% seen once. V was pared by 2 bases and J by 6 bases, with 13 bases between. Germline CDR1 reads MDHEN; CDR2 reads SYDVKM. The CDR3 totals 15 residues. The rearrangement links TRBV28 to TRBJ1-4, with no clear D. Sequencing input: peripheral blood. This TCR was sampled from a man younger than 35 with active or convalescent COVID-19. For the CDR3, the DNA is TGTGCCAGCAGTTTAATTAACCTGAGGCATGAAAAACTGTTTTTT. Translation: CASSLINLRHEKLFF. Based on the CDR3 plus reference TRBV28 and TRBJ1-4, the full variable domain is DVKVTQSSRYLVKRTGEKVFLECVQDMDHENMFWYRQDPGLGLRLIYFSYDVKMKEKGDIPEGYSVSREKKERFSLILESASTNQTSMYLCASSLINLRHEKLFFGSGTQLSVL.